A single sample is the source of the 13 T cell receptor beta chains below, sequenced in a study of blood T cell repertoires in COVID-19. The repertoire was sequenced with immunoSEQ multiplex PCR; TCRdb's copy has only in-frame clones and lacks some. The sample has around 250,000 clones, 91% seen once. Sample: PBMCs or T cells enriched from blood (not recorded which). These TCRs come from a human donor in a cohort exposed to, infected with or recovered from COVID-19 (not recorded which). The donor label of this sample is uncertain.

The chain recombines TRBV29-1 with TRBJ1-2; D is possibly TRBD1 (6 bases). The V gene lost 3 bases and the J gene lost 1 base, with 6 bases spanning the gap. Germline assignment: CDR1 SQVTM and CDR2 ANQGSEA. The CDR3 consists of 12 residues. As DNA, the CDR3 is TGCAGCGTTGAGGACAGTAACTATGGCTACACCTTC. It yields the protein CSVEDSNYGYTF.

V and J are TRBV10-3 and TRBJ2-5, with a tentative D call TRBD1 (5 bases). This CDR3 is built from 16 residues. Per the germline V gene, CDR1 is ENHRY and CDR2 is SYGVKD. V was clipped by 5 bases and J by 2 bases, with 18 bases between them. This CDR3 is CAISRTRTKEQETQYF. Here the CDR3 DNA reads TGTGCCATCAGTCGAACCAGGACAAAAGAACAAGAGACCCAGTACTTC.

The CDR3 is CASSMTGEGTGELFF. The CDR3 DNA is TGTGCCAGCAGCATGACAGGGGAGGGAACCGGGGAGCTGTTTTTT. The chain employs TRBV5-6 and TRBJ2-2; tentatively, D is TRBD1 (8 bases). CDR1 is SGHDT, CDR2 YYEEEE, per germline. This CDR3 is built from 15 residues. The V end lost 4 bases, the J end lost 5 bases, and 15 bases lay between the germline ends.

The chain recombines TRBV7-6 with TRBJ1-3; D gene uncertain. V was cut by 2 bases and J by 0 bases, with 8 bases left in between. In germline, CDR1 is SGHVS, CDR2 FNYEAQ. CDR3 length equals 15 residues. CDR3 sequence: CASSLSRVSGNTIYF. The CDR3 DNA follows: TGTGCCAGCAGCTTATCTCGGGTCTCTGGAAACACCATATATTTT. Full variable domain (rest looked up from reference TRBV7-6 and TRBJ1-3): GAGVSQSPRYKVTKRGQDVALRCDPISGHVSLYWYRQALGQGPEFLTYFNYEAQQDKSGLPNDRFSAERPEGSISTLTIQRTEQRDSAMYRCASSLSRVSGNTIYFGEGSWLTVV.

V and J are TRBV9 and TRBJ1-3; a possible D gene is TRBD1 (6 bases). The CDR3 is 16 residues long. Germline lookup yields CDR1 SGDLS and CDR2 YYNGEE. V lost 3 bases and J 0 bases, leaving 13 bases between the germline ends. The CDR3 is CASSDWDTDSGNTIYF. The CDR3 nucleotides are TGTGCCAGCAGCGACTGGGACACAGACTCTGGAAACACCATATATTTT.

This chain joins TRBV5-6 and TRBJ1-1; D is possibly TRBD1 (6 bases). The V gene's germline CDR1 is SGHDT and CDR2 YYEEEE. CDR3 length equals 13 residues. The ends were cut back, 6 bases at V and 6 bases at J, with 15 bases in the middle. DNA of the CDR3: TGTGCCAGCAAAAACAGGGAAGGGGCTGAAGCTTTCTTT. This sequence encodes CASKNREGAEAFF.

The J gene is TRBJ1-1, the V gene TRBV5-1; D call uncertain. The germline gives CDR1 SGHRS, CDR2 YFSETQ. The CDR3 consists of 14 residues. The V and J ends lost 4 bases and 0 bases respectively, with 10 bases between them. The CDR3 nucleotides read TGCGCCAGCAGCCTCTCTATTTTGAACACTGAAGCTTTCTTT. This encodes CASSLSILNTEAFF.

The V call is TRBV29-1, the J call TRBJ1-5, with 8 bases aligning to TRBD1. In germline, CDR1 is SQVTM, CDR2 ANQGSEA. This CDR3 contains 14 residues. The junction had 5 bases not matched to a gene; V was cut back by 5 bases and J by 2 bases. The CDR3 sequence: CSVTGQGGNQPQHF. The CDR3 bases are TGCAGCGTTACAGGACAGGGCGGCAATCAGCCCCAGCATTTT.

The chain couples TRBV24-1 to TRBJ2-3, with TRBD2 matching 10 bases. This CDR3 spans 17 amino acids. The V and J ends lost 3 bases and 4 bases, in that order; junction bases with no gene match: 9. Germline V lookup: CDR1 KGHDR, CDR2 SFDVKD. The CDR3 sequence: CATSDLRTSGGPDTQYF. DNA for the CDR3: TGTGCCACCAGTGATCTCCGGACTAGCGGCGGTCCAGATACGCAGTATTTT.

The chain is built from TRBV10-1 and TRBJ1-5; TRBD1 agrees at 8 bases. The CDR3 is made up of 17 amino acids. Per the germline V gene, CDR1 is WNHNN and CDR2 is SYGVQD (reference sequence). V lost 5 bases, J lost 0 bases, and 9 bases stayed unmatched. The CDR3 spells CASSPTGAESSNQPQHF. As DNA, the CDR3 is TGCGCCAGCAGTCCGACAGGGGCCGAGTCTAGCAATCAGCCCCAGCATTTT.

The rearrangement uses TRBV2 and TRBJ1-1, with D perhaps matching TRBD1 (5 bases). Germline assignment: CDR1 SNHLY and CDR2 FYNNEI. The length of the CDR3 is 11 residues. Trimming cost V 4 bases and J 8 bases, with 8 bases left between them. CDR3 bases: TGTGCCAGCAGTGGGGCAGGGGAAGCTTTCTTT. Translating gives CASSGAGEAFF.

The rearrangement uses TRBV9 and TRBJ2-3; 14 bases line up with TRBD2. Germline V gene data show CDR1 as SGDLS and CDR2 as YYNGEE. Germline trimming cut 0 bases from V and 6 bases from J; bases unmatched to any gene: 6. The CDR3 totals 17 residues. CDR3 residues: CASSVARLAGGQDTQYF. DNA for the CDR3: TGTGCCAGCAGCGTAGCACGACTAGCGGGGGGGCAGGATACGCAGTATTTT.

The rearrangement links TRBV10-3 to TRBJ1-3; a weak D match, TRBD1 (5 bases). The germline V gene has CDR1 ENHRY and CDR2 SYGVKD. V was shortened by 4 bases and J by 8 bases, with 9 bases between the two germline ends. CDR3 length: 12 amino acids. The CDR3 sequence: CAISVGAHTIYF. CDR3 DNA sequence: TGTGCCATCAGTGTAGGGGCACACACCATATATTTT.